This TCR beta chain was captured in a study of T cell repertoires in cytomegalovirus infection. Study as a whole: Matching HLA type and CMV infection were both indicated by public TCR beta signatures.

This clonotype occurred many times. At one end, the junction sequence differs from germline, possibly due to a read error. Each CDR3 protein gets one entry after TCRdb re-called the reads with MiXCR. The sample shows fewer than 550,000 distinct CDR3 sequences, approximately 15% of them seen only once. The receptor's source is a human donor in good health (CMV status not recorded). Some clones in this sample may be carry-over from other donors' samples. What was sequenced was CD8+ T cells from PBMCs.

The CDR3 region is CASSLDGTAKVDEQFF. The DNA of the CDR3 is TGTGCCAGCAGTTTAGACGGGACCGCAAAGGTCGATGAGCAGTTCTTC. The chain uses TRBV7-9 and TRBJ2-1; D may be TRBD1 or TRBD2 (5 bases each). Germline values: CDR1 SEHNR, CDR2 FQNEAQ (reference sequence). This CDR3 region has 16 residues.